The 9 T cell receptor beta chains reported below all come from one sample, sequenced in a study of spatial heterogeneity in lung cancer. Study outcomes and limitations: Higher tumor mutation counts went along with higher counts of expanded intratumoral alpha and beta TCRs.

Their antigens remain unidentified. MiXCR, run by TCRdb on the 5' RACE reads, gives a single entry per CDR3 protein. Seen here are 11,000 to 15,000 distinct CDR3 sequences, around 4.7% observed once, and the top ten hold around 16%. Time point defined: sample taken at primary tumor resection. The specimen comprised lung tumor tissue, sampled at surgery. The origin of the receptors is a female donor with early-stage non-small cell lung cancer.

This clonotype was counted at least ten times. Within a library made for alpha chains, this beta chain is off target, and its count is uninformative. The chain carries TRBV7-2 and TRBJ2-2, with TRBD2 as a possible D gene (5 bases). Trimming pared 5 bases from V and 3 bases from J, leaving 7 bases between. Per germline, CDR1 SGHTA and CDR2 FQGNSA. The CDR3 sequence is 13 residues long. DNA for the CDR3: TGTGCCAGCAGCAAGGGAGACACCGGGGAGCTGTTTTTT. It yields the protein CASSKGDTGELFF.

This clonotype was counted at least ten times. The library was prepared for alpha chains; this beta chain is a stray read, so its frequency means little. This chain connects TRBV12-3 or TRBV12-4 to TRBJ2-3, with 11 nucleotides matching TRBD2. V lost 6 bases and J lost 4; bases outside the gene matches: 6. This CDR3 region has 15 residues. The CDR3 coding sequence is TGTGCCAGCAGGATTAGCGGGGGGGCATCAGATACGCAGTATTTT. Translation: CASRISGGASDTQYF.

This clonotype was recorded many times. This beta chain slipped into a library made for alpha chains as a stray read, so its size is not meaningful. The CDR3 loop reads CSAKGQGAYGYTF. The CDR3 coding sequence is TGCAGTGCTAAGGGACAGGGGGCGTATGGCTACACCTTC. V and J are TRBV20-1 and TRBJ1-2, with 12 bases identical to TRBD1. The CDR3 length is 13 residues. The trim removed 4 bases at V and 5 bases at J, leaving 2 bases unmatched. Germline assignment: CDR1 DFQATT and CDR2 SNEGSKA (reference sequence).

There are a few counts of this clonotype. Little can be read into the size of this beta chain, an off-target read in a library designed for alpha chains. This chain joins TRBV3-1 and TRBJ1-6; D perhaps matches TRBD1 (6 bases). CDR3 size: 16 residues. Germline V gene lookup returns CDR1 LGHDT and CDR2 YNNKEL (reference sequence). V lost 4 bases and J lost 6, with 16 bases in between. CDR3 sequence (DNA): TGTGCCAGCAGCCGAAGGACAGTCCCGTCTAATTCACCCCTCCACTTT. Residues: CASSRRTVPSNSPLHF.

In this sample, this clonotype is large (0.1 to 1%). A library prepared for alpha chains yielded this beta chain as an off-target read; its size is of little meaning. The chain links TRBV18 to TRBJ2-1, with a weak D call TRBD2 (6 bases). Germline lookup yields CDR1 KGHSH and CDR2 LQKENI. The CDR3 has 15 residues. Trimming left V 7 bases short and J 3 bases short, with 16 bases between. As DNA, the CDR3 is TGTGCCAGCTTTCCTGGAGGGGCAGACTACAATGAGCAGTTCTTC. Its protein is CASFPGGADYNEQFF.

This clonotype was counted many times. This beta chain slipped into a library made for alpha chains as a stray read, so its size is not meaningful. V and J are TRBV5-1 and TRBJ2-1, with D tentatively TRBD2 (5 bases). The ends were cut back, 1 base at V and 2 bases at J, with 10 bases in the middle. In germline, CDR1 is SGHRS, CDR2 YFSETQ. The CDR3 is 15 residues long. This CDR3 is CASSLSGDTYNEQFF. In DNA form, the CDR3 reads TGCGCCAGCAGCTTGTCCGGGGATACCTACAATGAGCAGTTCTTC.

This clonotype was recorded at least ten times. The library was prepared for alpha chains; this beta chain is a stray read, so its frequency means little. The rearrangement uses TRBV20-1 and TRBJ1-1, with D possibly TRBD1 on 5 matching bases. This CDR3 comprises 14 residues. The V gene's germline CDR1 is DFQATT and CDR2 SNEGSKA (reference sequence). Trimming pared 6 bases from V and 1 base from J, leaving 15 bases between. CDR3 in DNA: TGCAGTGCCACAGCGGGACTCCAGAACACTGAAGCTTTCTTT. It is translated as CSATAGLQNTEAFF.

By sample share, this clonotype is medium-sized. This beta chain is an off-target read within a library intended for alpha chains, so its frequency means little. The CDR3 loop reads CATSTVNQPQHF. The CDR3 region has the DNA TGTGCCACTTCGACAGTAAATCAGCCCCAGCATTTT. The J gene is TRBJ1-5, the V gene TRBV15, with D perhaps matching TRBD1 (5 bases). CDR1 and CDR2 (germline): LNHNV, YYDKDF (reference sequence). V lost 9 bases and J 4 bases, leaving 10 bases between the germline ends. This CDR3 is 12 amino acids long. The variable domain in full, completed from reference TRBV15 and TRBJ1-5, reads DAMVIQNPRYQVTQFGKPVTLSCSQTLNHNVMYWYQQKSSQAPKLLFHYYDKDFNNEADTPDNFQSRRPNTSFCFLDIRSPGLGDTAMYLCATSTVNQPQHFGDGTRLSIL.

This clonotype was counted only a few times. This beta chain appears as a stray read in a library generated for alpha chains; its size is not informative. The chain joins TRBV12-3 or TRBV12-4 to TRBJ1-1; no firm D call. This CDR3 spans 11 amino acids. V was trimmed by 7 bases and J by 1 base, leaving 4 bases between them. The CDR3 is CASKGNTEAFF. The CDR3 coding sequence is TGTGCCAGCAAGGGGAACACTGAAGCTTTCTTT.